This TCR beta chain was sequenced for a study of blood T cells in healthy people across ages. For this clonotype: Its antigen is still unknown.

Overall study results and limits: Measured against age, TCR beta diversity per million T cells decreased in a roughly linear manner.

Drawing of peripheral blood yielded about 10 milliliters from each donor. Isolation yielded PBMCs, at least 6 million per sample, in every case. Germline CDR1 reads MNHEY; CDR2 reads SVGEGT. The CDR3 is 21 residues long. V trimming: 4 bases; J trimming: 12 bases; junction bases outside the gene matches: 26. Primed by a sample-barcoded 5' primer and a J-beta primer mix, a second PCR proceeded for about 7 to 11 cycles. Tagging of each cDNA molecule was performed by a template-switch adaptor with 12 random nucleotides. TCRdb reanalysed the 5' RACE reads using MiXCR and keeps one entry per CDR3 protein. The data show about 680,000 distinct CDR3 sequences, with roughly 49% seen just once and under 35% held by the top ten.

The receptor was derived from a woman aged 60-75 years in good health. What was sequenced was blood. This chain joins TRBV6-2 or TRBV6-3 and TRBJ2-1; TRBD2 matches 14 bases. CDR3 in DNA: TGTGCCAGCAGTTTCTTACCAGGGACTAGCGGGGGCCGTCATGTATTTGGGATGCAGTTCTTC. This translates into CASSFLPGTSGGRHVFGMQFF.